The present T cell receptor beta chain was sequenced within a study of control samples from healthy donors and cancer patients. V lost 2 bases, J lost 8 bases, and 18 bases lay in between. Germline V gene lookup returns CDR1 SGHAT and CDR2 FQNNGV. The CDR3 runs to 16 residues. The protocol was immunoSEQ multiplex PCR, while the TCRdb copy is restricted to in-frame clones and leaves out a portion. The repertoire holds 130,000 or so clones, with nearly 90% as singletons. This receptor was taken from a man over 45 in good health. J is TRBJ1-4 and V is TRBV11-2, with TRBD1 as a possible D gene (5 bases). Sequencing was carried out using blood. Here the CDR3 DNA reads TGTGCCAGCAGCTTAAACCCCGGAGGGGTTGTCGAAAAACTGTTTTTT. The encoded protein is CASSLNPGGVVEKLFF.